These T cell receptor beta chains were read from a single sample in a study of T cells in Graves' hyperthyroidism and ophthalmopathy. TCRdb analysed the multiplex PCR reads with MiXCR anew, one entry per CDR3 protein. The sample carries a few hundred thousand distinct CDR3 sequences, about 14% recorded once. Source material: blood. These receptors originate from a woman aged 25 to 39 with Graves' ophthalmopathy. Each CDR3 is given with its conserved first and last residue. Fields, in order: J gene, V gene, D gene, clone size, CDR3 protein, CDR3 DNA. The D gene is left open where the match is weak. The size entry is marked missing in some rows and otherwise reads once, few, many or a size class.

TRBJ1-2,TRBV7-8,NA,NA,CASSLGGPNTGGYTF,TGTGCCAGCAGCTTAGGTGGGCCGAATACAGGCGGCTACACCTTC
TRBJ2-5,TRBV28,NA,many,CASSLPLNSGVQETQYF,TGTGCCAGCAGTTTACCTTTAAACTCAGGGGTCCAAGAGACCCAGTACTTC
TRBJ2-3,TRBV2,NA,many,CASKPPGAPTDTQYF,TGTGCCAGTAAACCCCCGGGGGCTCCCACAGATACGCAGTATTTT
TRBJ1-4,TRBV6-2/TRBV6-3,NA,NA,CASQPVAGEKLFF,TGTGCCAGCCAACCGGTCGCAGGTGAAAAACTGTTTTTT
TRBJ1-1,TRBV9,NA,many,CASSSEALNTEAFF,TGTGCCAGCAGCTCCGAGGCCCTGAACACTGAAGCTTTCTTT
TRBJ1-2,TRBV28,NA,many,CASSFPVGGVYGYTF,TGTGCCAGCAGCTTCCCGGTCGGAGGAGTCTATGGCTACACCTTC
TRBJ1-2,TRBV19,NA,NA,CASRGYRGRNHGYTF,TGTGCCAGTAGGGGATACCGGGGGCGGAATCATGGCTACACCTTC
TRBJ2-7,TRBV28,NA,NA,CASSFRLRFSYEQYF,TGTGCCAGCAGTTTTCGGTTACGGTTCTCCTACGAGCAGTACTTC
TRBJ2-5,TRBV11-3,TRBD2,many,CASSLELAGGARRETQYF,TGTGCCAGCAGCTTAGAACTAGCGGGGGGGGCGCGGCGAGAGACCCAGTACTTC
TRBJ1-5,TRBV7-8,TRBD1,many,CASSQGGQGYQPQHF,TGTGCCAGCAGCCAAGGGGGACAGGGCTACCAGCCCCAGCATTTT
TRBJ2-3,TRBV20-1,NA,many,CSAREGGSQDTQYF,TGCAGTGCTAGGGAGGGGGGGTCTCAAGATACGCAGTATTTT
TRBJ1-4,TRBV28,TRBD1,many,CASSLFRDRDEKLFF,TGTGCCAGCAGTTTATTTCGGGACAGGGATGAAAAACTGTTTTTT
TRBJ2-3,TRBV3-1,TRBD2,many,CASSQVYLPKRGGSADTQYF,TGTGCCAGCAGCCAAGTTTATCTCCCGAAGCGGGGGGGATCCGCAGATACGCAGTATTTT
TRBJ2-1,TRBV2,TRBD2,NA,CASSGLAGGLGDEQFF,TGTGCCAGCAGTGGACTAGCGGGGGGGCTGGGGGATGAGCAGTTCTTC
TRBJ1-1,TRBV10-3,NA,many,CAISESVNTEAFF,TGTGCCATCAGTGAGTCTGTTAACACTGAAGCTTTCTTT
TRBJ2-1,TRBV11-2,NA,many,CASSSLRAYNEQFF,TGTGCCAGCAGCTCCTTGAGGGCGTACAATGAGCAGTTCTTC
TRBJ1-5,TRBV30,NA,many,CAWSVGLSHQPQHF,TGTGCCTGGAGTGTAGGCCTGAGTCATCAGCCCCAGCATTTT
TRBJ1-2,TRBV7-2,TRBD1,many,CASSSQGTAHGYTF,TGTGCCAGCAGCTCCCAGGGGACAGCTCATGGCTACACCTTC
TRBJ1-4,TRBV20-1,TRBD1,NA,CSARGQGNEKLFF,TGCAGTGCTAGGGGACAGGGTAATGAAAAACTGTTTTTT
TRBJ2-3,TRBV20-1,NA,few,CSATLTSTDTRYF,TGCAGTGCCACACTTACTAGCACAGATACGCGGTATTTT
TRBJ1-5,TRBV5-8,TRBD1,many,CASSFQGVQPQHF,TGTGCCAGCAGCTTTCAGGGGGTGCAGCCCCAGCATTTT
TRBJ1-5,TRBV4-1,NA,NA,CASSQAQGVSNQPQHF,TGCGCCAGCAGCCAAGCCCAGGGTGTTAGTAATCAGCCCCAGCATTTT
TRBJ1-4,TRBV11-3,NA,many,CASSLDCRDRGREKLFF,TGTGCCAGCAGCTTAGATTGCAGGGATAGGGGTCGCGAAAAACTGTTTTTT
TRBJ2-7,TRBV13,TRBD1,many,CASRQGKEVYEQYF,TGTGCCAGCCGACAGGGGAAAGAGGTCTACGAGCAGTACTTC
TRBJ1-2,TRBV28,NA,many,CASSLRGNYGYTF,TGTGCCAGCAGTTTACGGGGAAACTATGGCTACACCTTC
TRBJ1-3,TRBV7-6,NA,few,CASSLAIQGNTIYF,TGTGCCAGCAGCTTAGCGATACAGGGAAACACCATATATTTT
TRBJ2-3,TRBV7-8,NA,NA,CASSLGRGGKSPDTQYF,TGTGCCAGCAGCTTAGGAAGGGGGGGTAAGAGCCCAGATACGCAGTATTTT
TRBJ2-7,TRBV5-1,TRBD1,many,CASSVLGQGNYEQYF,TGCGCCAGCAGCGTACTTGGACAGGGTAACTACGAGCAGTACTTC
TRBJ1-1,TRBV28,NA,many,CASSLWGQLPAEAFF,TGTGCCAGCAGTTTATGGGGACAACTACCCGCTGAAGCTTTCTTT
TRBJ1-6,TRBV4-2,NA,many,CASSQAIQRSSYNSPLHF,TGTGCCAGCAGCCAAGCTATCCAGAGGAGCTCCTATAATTCACCCCTCCACTTT
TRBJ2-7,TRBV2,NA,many,CAVALKVEQYF,TGTGCCGTAGCACTGAAGGTCGAGCAGTACTTC
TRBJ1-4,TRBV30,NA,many,CAWKSANEKLFF,TGTGCCTGGAAGTCAGCTAATGAAAAACTGTTTTTT
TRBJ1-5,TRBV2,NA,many,CASSATVGNQPQHF,TGTGCCAGCAGCGCGACAGTGGGCAATCAGCCCCAGCATTTT
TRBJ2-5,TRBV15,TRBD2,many,CATSTLGGGLNEETQYF,TGTGCCACCAGCACCCTGGGGGGAGGGTTGAATGAAGAGACCCAGTACTTC
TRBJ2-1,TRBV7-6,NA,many,CASSSSSGRVGNEQFF,TGTGCCAGCAGCTCTAGTTCGGGCAGGGTGGGTAATGAGCAGTTCTTC
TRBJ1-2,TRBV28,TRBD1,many,CASRAGDSRVYGYTF,TGTGCCAGCAGAGCAGGGGACAGTCGAGTCTATGGCTACACCTTC
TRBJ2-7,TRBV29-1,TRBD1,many,CSVVEGDSTYEQYF,TGCAGCGTTGTCGAGGGGGACAGCACCTACGAGCAGTACTTC
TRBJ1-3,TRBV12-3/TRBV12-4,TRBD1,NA,CANSFQGAIWGNTIYF,TGTGCCAACAGTTTCCAGGGGGCTATTTGGGGAAACACCATATATTTT
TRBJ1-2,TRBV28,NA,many,CATREGVYGYTF,TGTGCCACCAGAGAGGGGGTTTATGGCTACACCTTC
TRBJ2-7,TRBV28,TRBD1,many,CASRPRDRGYEQYF,TGTGCCAGCAGACCCCGGGACAGGGGCTACGAGCAGTACTTC
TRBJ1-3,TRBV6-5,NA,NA,CASSSAGASGNTIYF,TGTGCCAGCAGTTCGGCTGGGGCATCTGGAAACACCATATATTTT
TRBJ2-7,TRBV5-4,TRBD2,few,CASSPATSGGSYEQYF,TGTGCCAGCAGCCCTGCGACTAGCGGGGGCTCCTACGAGCAGTACTTC